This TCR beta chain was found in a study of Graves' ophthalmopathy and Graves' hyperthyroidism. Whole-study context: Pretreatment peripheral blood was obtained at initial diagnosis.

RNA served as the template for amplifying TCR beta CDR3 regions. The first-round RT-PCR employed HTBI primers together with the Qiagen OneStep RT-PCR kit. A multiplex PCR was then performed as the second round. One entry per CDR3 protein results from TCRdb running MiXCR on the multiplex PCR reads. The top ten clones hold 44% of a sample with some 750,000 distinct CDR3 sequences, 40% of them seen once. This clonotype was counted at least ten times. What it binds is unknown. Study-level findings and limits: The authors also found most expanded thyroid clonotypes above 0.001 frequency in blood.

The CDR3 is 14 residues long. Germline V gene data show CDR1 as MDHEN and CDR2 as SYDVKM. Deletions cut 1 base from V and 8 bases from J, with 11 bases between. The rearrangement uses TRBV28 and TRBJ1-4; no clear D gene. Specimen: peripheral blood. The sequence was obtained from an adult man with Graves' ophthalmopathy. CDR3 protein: CASSLLGFAEKLFF. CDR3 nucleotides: TGTGCCAGCAGTTTATTGGGTTTCGCCGAAAAACTGTTTTTT.